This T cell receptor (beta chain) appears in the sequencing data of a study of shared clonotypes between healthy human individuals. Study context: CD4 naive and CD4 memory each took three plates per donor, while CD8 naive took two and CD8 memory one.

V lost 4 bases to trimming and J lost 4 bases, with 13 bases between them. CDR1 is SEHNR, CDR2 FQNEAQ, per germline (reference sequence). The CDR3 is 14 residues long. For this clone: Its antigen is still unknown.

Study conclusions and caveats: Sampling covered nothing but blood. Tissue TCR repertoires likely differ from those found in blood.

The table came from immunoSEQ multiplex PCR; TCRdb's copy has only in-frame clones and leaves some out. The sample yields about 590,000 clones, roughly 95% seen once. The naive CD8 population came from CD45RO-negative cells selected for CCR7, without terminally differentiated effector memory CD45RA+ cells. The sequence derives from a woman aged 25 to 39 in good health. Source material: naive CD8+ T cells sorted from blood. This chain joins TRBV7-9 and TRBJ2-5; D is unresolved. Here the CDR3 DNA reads TGTGCCAGCAGCTCCCCTCGATGGGGAGAGACCCAGTACTTC. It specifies CASSSPRWGETQYF.